This entry is about one T cell receptor (beta chain). This CDR3 region has 13 residues. V shed 2 bases and J shed 6 bases, with 10 bases lying between them. CDR1 and CDR2 (germline): SGHTA, FQGTGA. These data belong to a study of blood T cell repertoires in COVID-19. About the research overall: Whether acute or convalescent, the COVID-19 samples came from the United States, Italy and Spain. PBMCs, B-cell-depleted T cells, or T cells were the source of the cDNA or gDNA that made up the material.

In the authors' workflow: Estimation of nucleated cell counts relied on the amplification of reference gene primers. Profiled with immunoSEQ multiplex PCR; TCRdb holds only in-frame clones, not every one. D and trimming were read from the DNA, whereas the V and J calls and clone size are those reported in that table. The data contain about 54,000 clones, roughly 85% of them seen just once; the ten biggest clones take up about 13%. The origin of this receptor is a human donor in a cohort sampled during active COVID-19. The sequencing input was peripheral blood. The chain recombines TRBV7-3 with TRBJ1-1; D is uncertain. Here the CDR3 DNA reads TGTGCCAGCAGCTTAGAACAACGCTCTGAAGCTTTCTTT. The encoded protein is CASSLEQRSEAFF.